These 7 T cell receptor beta chains originate from one sample sequenced in a study of blood T cell repertoires in COVID-19 (TCRdb year 2020). Libraries were built with the immunoSEQ multiplex PCR assay. In its TCRdb copy, this immuneACCESS table keeps in-frame sequences only and misses some clones. Where compared with another copy, unresolved V genes explain less than half of these, and the others have no known cause. Within this sample are under 65,000 clones, with approximately 80% of them counted one time only. The ten most abundant clones make up about 31% of the sample. The sequencing input was peripheral blood. The receptor set was obtained from a man in his 60s with COVID-19, enrolled during active disease.

The chain is built from TRBV13 and TRBJ1-4; no definite D call. Germline V lookup: CDR1 PRHDT, CDR2 FYEKMQ (reference sequence). This CDR3 region has 14 residues. The ends were cut back, 0 bases at V and 7 bases at J, with 9 bases in the middle. CDR3 protein: CASSLGPLSEKLFF. CDR3 coding DNA: TGTGCCAGCAGCTTAGGGCCCCTAAGTGAAAAACTGTTTTTT. Full variable domain (missing parts from reference TRBV13 and TRBJ1-4): AAGVIQSPRHLIKEKRETATLKCYPIPRHDTVYWYQQGPGQDPQFLISFYEKMQSDKGSIPDRFSAQQFSDYHSELNMSSLELGDSALYFCASSLGPLSEKLFFGSGTQLSVL.

The V gene is TRBV28, the J gene TRBJ1-5, with D possibly TRBD1 on 5 matching bases. Trimming pared 6 bases from V and 5 bases from J, leaving 14 bases between. CDR3 length: 14 amino acids. Germline V gene sequence: CDR1 MDHEN, CDR2 SYDVKM. The CDR3 reads CASSPDRLYQPQHF. The CDR3 nucleotides are TGTGCCAGCAGCCCCGACAGACTTTATCAGCCCCAGCATTTT.

This clone was found a few times. The chain joins TRBV2 to TRBJ1-1, with unresolved D. Germline values: CDR1 SNHLY, CDR2 FYNNEI. This CDR3 has 17 residues. Trimming pared 3 bases from V and 1 base from J, leaving 18 bases between. The CDR3 DNA reads as TGTGCCAGCAGTGACATTTCCAGGAATCTGAGGAACACTGAAGCTTTCTTT. It yields the protein CASSDISRNLRNTEAFF.

This clone was seen a handful of times. The chain couples TRBV15 to TRBJ1-2; the D gene is possibly TRBD1 (6 bases). The ends were cut back, 2 bases at V and 4 bases at J, with 14 bases in the middle. This CDR3 is 15 amino acids long. The germline V gene encodes CDR1 LNHNV and CDR2 YYDKDF (reference sequence). The CDR3: CATSRTRGGGYGYTF. The CDR3 DNA reads TGTGCCACCAGCAGAACGAGGGGGGGTGGCTATGGCTACACCTTC.

J is TRBJ2-5 and V is TRBV5-6, with 15 positions matching TRBD2. J lost 5 bases, V lost 3 bases, and 8 bases had no gene match. CDR3 length: 17 amino acids. Germline CDR1 and CDR2: SGHDT and YYEEEE. CDR3 amino acids: CASSYGTSGRRSETQYF. In nucleotides, the CDR3 is TGTGCCAGCAGCTACGGGACTAGCGGGAGGAGGAGTGAGACCCAGTACTTC. The full variable domain, its missing parts supplied by reference TRBV5-6 and TRBJ2-5, is DAGVTQSPTHLIKTRGQQVTLRCSPKSGHDTVSWYQQALGQGPQFIFQYYEEEERQRGNFPDRFSGHQFPNYSSELNVNALLLGDSALYLCASSYGTSGRRSETQYFGPGTRLLVL.

This clone is classed as medium-sized. The chain uses TRBV9 and TRBJ1-2; TRBD1 matches 8 bases. The junction had 5 bases not matched to a gene; V was cut back by 2 bases and J by 8 bases. CDR1 and CDR2 from the germline V gene are SGDLS and YYNGEE. This CDR3 is 13 amino acids long. The CDR3 region is CASSVGTGRGYTF. The CDR3 DNA sequence: TGTGCCAGCAGCGTCGGGACAGGACGGGGCTACACCTTC.

The chain recombines TRBV9 with TRBJ2-7, with 9 positions matching TRBD2. Germline values: CDR1 SGDLS, CDR2 YYNGEE. This CDR3 spans 15 amino acids. With 0 bases clipped from V and 2 bases from J, the junction kept 3 bases outside the gene matches. CDR3 sequence: CASSVAGTSTYEQYF. The CDR3 DNA is TGTGCCAGCAGCGTAGCAGGGACTAGCACCTACGAGCAGTACTTC.